This note documents a single TCR beta chain sequence. This clonotype was counted only a few times. The antigen it recognizes is unknown. Per-nucleotide qualities are absent, and no much larger clonotype sits a single base away. This sample is part of a study of identical twins (TCRdb year 2016). Broadly, across the study: TCR alpha and beta repertoires from monozygotic twins, unrelated adults of various ages and cord blood were deep-sequenced to test whether fetal clonotypes persist. To rule out contamination, replicate twin experiments were performed at different times with different library preparation protocols. Results the study describes overall, beyond this receptor: Invariant T cells such as MAIT and iNKT could partly confound zero-insertion analyses, although diverse VJ usage argued against such confounding for most clonotypes. Compared with coincidental sharing between unrelated individuals, out-of-frame TCR alpha sequences shared between twins had an excess of sequences with low generation probability. The excess sharing between twins in beta out-of-frame sequences was weaker because fewer shared sequences reduced the signal-to-noise ratio. Out-of-frame TCR alpha sharing in monozygotic twins was systematically underestimated by recombination models, whereas sharing between unrelated individuals was in agreement with the recombination models. Conclusions relied on cross-sectional statistical analysis, since the same donors could not be followed over many years. Fewer insertions were carried by abundant cord blood beta clonotypes, a similar but weaker trend appeared in young adult naive repertoires, and no such trend appeared in memory repertoires.

Library creation used 5' RACE. The listed sequencing device is Illumina HiSeq 2000. A universal primer binding site was introduced by template switching, and a unique molecular identifier was present in the final cDNA, enabling accurate counting of TCR cDNA molecules. Specific primers in the conserved constant-segment region were used to synthesize first-strand cDNA for the TCR alpha and beta chains. To control for contamination, every cDNA library was double barcoded, receiving both a SMART-Mk sample barcode and Illumina barcodes. Two successive PCR steps introduced TruSeq adapter sequences along with Illumina sample barcodes. The Illumina HiSeq platform was used with custom primers to sequence TCR alpha and beta cDNA libraries. The source study handled its data this way. Raw reads were processed with MiGEC to extract unique molecular identifiers, and MiXCR was used to determine CDR3 positions. Recombination models were inferred per individual with the repgenHMM and IGoR tools using an EM algorithm. The tcR package in R was used for shared clonotype analysis, with sharing normalized by the product of cloneset sizes. To study raw recombination free of thymic and clonal selection effects, out-of-frame nonproductive sequences were analyzed. TCRdb's own reprocessing of the public reads used fastp at Q25 and MiXCR and kept productive beta chains. When rows share a CDR3 protein, they turn into one entry using the most common DNA and genes. V and J calls and clone size were set by TCRdb, not the authors. This sample comprises some 660,000 distinct CDR3 sequences, 8.5% to 9% of them detected only once. Around 0.95% of the sample comes from the top ten.

All donors were healthy Caucasians. The twin cohort comprised three pairs of female monozygotic twins, all aged roughly 18 to 29 years. Peripheral blood mononuclear cells were used as the source from which RNA for TCR libraries was isolated. The V end gives up 4 bases and the J end 5 bases, leaving 6 bases in the junction not matched to a gene. Taken from cysteine to phenylalanine, the CDR3 has 14 residues. Left in the record is the CDR3 DNA by itself, 42 bases read in frame from the first base. CDR1 and CDR2, per the germline V gene, are SGHDN and FVKESK. The sample was also linked to a second study, of yellow fever vaccine responses in identical twins. The second study also describes: According to the authors, in identical twins the way T cells responded to vaccination appeared partly convergent and partly personalized. In the study, vaccine-responding T cell clones were precisely tracked in identical twins.

This clonotype was obtained from a woman younger than 30 in good health. The sequenced material came from PBMCs. The rearranged segments are TRBV14 and TRBJ2-3; 7 bases in the junction line up with TRBD1. The nucleotide sequence reads TGTGCCAGCAGCCGGGGACAGATGAGAGATACGCAGTATTTT. Translated, this is CASSRGQMRDTQYF.